The T cell receptor (beta chain) described here comes from a study of T cells in Graves' hyperthyroidism and ophthalmopathy. Exclusion of patients followed from uncontrolled infection, other autoimmune disease, pregnancy or lactation. Amplification of TCR beta CDR3 regions was performed using RNA transcripts as template. During a first-round RT-PCR of the TCR CDR3, the HTBI primer set was used. Using its own MiXCR run on the multiplex PCR reads, TCRdb lists one record per CDR3 protein. The table records over 250,000 distinct CDR3 sequences, less than 30% of them present only once. In its sample, this clonotype was seen a few times. Its matching antigen is unknown. V lost 10 bases and J lost 2, with 14 bases in between. There are 13 residues in the CDR3. Germline V gene lookup returns CDR1 MNHNS and CDR2 SASEGT. Study-wide findings and caveats: A 13 V-J model separated ophthalmopathy from stable hyperthyroidism. For ophthalmopathy, model prediction preceded onset by a median 6.5 months.

The chain links TRBV6-1 to TRBJ1-1; D call uncertain. The sequence was collected from a man between 40 and 49 years old with Graves' hyperthyroidism that later progressed to Graves' ophthalmopathy. What was sequenced was blood. CDR3: CAITERENTEAFF. The DNA for the CDR3 is TGTGCCATCACGGAAAGGGAAAACACTGAAGCTTTCTTT.